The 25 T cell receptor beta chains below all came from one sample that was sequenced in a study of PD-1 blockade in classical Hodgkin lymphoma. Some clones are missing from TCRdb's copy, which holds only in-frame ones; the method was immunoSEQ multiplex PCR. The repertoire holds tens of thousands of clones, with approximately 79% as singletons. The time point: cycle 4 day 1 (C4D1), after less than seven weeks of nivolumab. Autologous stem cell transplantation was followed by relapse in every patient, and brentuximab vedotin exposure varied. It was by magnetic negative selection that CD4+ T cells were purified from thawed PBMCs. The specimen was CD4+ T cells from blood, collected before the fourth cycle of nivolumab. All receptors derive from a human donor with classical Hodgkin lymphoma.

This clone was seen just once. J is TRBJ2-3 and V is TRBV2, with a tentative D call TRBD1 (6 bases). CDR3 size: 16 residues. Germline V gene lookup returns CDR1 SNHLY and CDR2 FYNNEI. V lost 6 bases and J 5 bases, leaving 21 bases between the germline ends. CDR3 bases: TGTGCCAGCAGGGAATTTTACGGGACACCCAGAGATACGCAGTATTTT. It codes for CASREFYGTPRDTQYF.

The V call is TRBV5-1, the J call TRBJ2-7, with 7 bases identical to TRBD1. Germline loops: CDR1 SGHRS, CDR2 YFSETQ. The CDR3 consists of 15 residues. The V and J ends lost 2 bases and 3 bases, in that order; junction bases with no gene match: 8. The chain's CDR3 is CASSFWTGGDYEQYF. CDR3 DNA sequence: TGCGCCAGCAGCTTTTGGACAGGTGGGGACTACGAGCAGTACTTC.

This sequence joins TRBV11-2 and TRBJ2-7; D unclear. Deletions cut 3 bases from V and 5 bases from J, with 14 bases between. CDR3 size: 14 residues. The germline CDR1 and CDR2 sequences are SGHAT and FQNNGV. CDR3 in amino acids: CASSFTGVVDEQYF. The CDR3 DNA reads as TGTGCCAGCAGCTTCACGGGTGTAGTGGACGAGCAGTACTTC. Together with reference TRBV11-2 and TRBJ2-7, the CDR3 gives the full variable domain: EAGVAQSPRYKIIEKRQSVAFWCNPISGHATLYWYQQILGQGPKLLIQFQNNGVVDDSQLPKDRFSAERLKGVDSTLKIQPAKLEDSAVYLCASSFTGVVDEQYFGPGTRLTVT.

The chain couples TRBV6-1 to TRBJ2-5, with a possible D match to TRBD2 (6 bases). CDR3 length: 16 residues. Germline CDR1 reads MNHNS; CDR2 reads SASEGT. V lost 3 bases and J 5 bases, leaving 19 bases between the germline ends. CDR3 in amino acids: CASSDTGPGGVETQYF. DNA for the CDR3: TGTGCCAGCAGTGATACAGGCCCCGGGGGAGTGGAGACCCAGTACTTC.

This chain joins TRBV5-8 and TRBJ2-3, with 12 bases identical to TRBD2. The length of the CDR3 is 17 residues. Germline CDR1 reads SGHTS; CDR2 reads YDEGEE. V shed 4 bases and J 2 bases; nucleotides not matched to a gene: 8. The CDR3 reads CASSPRLAGEFTDTQYF. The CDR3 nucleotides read TGTGCCAGCAGCCCCCGACTAGCGGGGGAGTTCACAGATACGCAGTATTTT.

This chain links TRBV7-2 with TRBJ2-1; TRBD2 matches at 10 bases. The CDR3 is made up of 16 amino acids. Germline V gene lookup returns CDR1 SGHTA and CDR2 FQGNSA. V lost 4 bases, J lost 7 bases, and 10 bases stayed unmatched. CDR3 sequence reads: CASSWASGGLMNEQFF. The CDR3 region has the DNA TGTGCCAGCAGCTGGGCTAGCGGGGGACTTATGAATGAGCAGTTCTTC.

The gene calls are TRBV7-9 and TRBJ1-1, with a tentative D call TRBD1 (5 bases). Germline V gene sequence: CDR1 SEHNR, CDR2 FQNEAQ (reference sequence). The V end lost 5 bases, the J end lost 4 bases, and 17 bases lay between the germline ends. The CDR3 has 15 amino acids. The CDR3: CASSTRRGMGTEAFF. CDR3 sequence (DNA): TGTGCCAGCAGCACGAGACGGGGGATGGGCACTGAAGCTTTCTTT.

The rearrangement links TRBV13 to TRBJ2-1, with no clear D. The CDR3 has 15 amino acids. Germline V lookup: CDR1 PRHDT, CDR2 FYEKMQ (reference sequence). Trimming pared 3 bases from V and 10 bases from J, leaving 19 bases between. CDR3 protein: CASSLGVLADGEQFF. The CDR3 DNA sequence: TGTGCCAGCAGCTTGGGTGTTCTGGCAGACGGGGAGCAGTTCTTC.

The CDR3 here is CASSPMWGAKNIQYF. In DNA form, the CDR3 reads TGTGCCAGCAGTCCAATGTGGGGAGCCAAAAACATTCAGTACTTC. The chain carries TRBV6-5 and TRBJ2-4; D remains unclear. This CDR3 has 15 residues. The germline V and J ends were trimmed by 5 bases and 0 bases, with 11 bases remaining between them. Germline CDR1 and CDR2: MNHEY and SVGAGI.

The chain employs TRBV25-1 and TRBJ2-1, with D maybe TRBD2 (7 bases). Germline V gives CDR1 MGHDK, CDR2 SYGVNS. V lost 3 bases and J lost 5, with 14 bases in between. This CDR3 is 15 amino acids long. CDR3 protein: CASSDPGGPHNEQFF. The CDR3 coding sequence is TGTGCCAGCAGTGATCCCGGGGGGCCCCACAATGAGCAGTTCTTC.

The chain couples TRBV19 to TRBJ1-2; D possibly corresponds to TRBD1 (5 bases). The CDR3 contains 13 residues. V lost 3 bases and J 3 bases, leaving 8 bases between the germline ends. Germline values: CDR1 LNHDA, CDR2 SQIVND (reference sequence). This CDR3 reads CASSMGQDYGYTF. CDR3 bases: TGTGCCAGTAGTATGGGGCAGGACTATGGCTACACCTTC.

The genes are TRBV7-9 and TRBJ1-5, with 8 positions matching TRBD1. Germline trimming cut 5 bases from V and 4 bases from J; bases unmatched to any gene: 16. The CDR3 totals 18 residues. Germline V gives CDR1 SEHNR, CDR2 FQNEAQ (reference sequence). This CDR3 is CASSPLGRDRGLNQPQHF. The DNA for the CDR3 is TGTGCCAGCAGCCCGCTAGGGAGAGACAGGGGCCTGAATCAGCCCCAGCATTTT. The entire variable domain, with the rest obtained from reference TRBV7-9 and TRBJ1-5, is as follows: DTGVSQNPRHKITKRGQNVTFRCDPISEHNRLYWYRQTLGQGPEFLTYFQNEAQLEKSRLLSDRFSAERPKGSFSTLEIQRTEQGDSAMYLCASSPLGRDRGLNQPQHFGDGTRLSIL.

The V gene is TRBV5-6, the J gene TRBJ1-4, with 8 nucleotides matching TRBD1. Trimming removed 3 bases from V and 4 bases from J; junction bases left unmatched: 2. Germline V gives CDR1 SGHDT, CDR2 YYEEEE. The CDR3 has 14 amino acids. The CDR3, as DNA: TGTGCCAGCAGCTACGGACAGGGTAATGAAAAACTGTTTTTT. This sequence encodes CASSYGQGNEKLFF.

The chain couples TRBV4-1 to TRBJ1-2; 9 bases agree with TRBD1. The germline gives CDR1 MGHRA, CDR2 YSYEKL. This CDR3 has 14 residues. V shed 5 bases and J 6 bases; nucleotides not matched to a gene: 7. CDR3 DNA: TGCGCCAGCAGCGAACCGGGACAGGGTGATGGCTACACCTTC. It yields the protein CASSEPGQGDGYTF.

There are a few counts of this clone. CDR3 protein: CASSVTVYEQYF. The CDR3, as DNA: TGTGCCAGCAGTGTAACGGTCTACGAGCAGTACTTC. This chain connects TRBV2 to TRBJ2-7; D gene ambiguous. V shed 4 bases and J shed 3 bases, with 7 bases lying between them. The CDR3 is 12 residues long. Looked up from germline, CDR1 is SNHLY and CDR2 is FYNNEI.

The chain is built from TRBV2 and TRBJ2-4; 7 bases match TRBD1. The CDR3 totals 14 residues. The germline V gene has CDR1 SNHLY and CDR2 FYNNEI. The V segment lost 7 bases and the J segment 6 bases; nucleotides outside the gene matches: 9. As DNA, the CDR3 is TGTGCCAGCAAGATAACAGGGGAGACAAACATTCAGTACTTC. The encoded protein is CASKITGETNIQYF.

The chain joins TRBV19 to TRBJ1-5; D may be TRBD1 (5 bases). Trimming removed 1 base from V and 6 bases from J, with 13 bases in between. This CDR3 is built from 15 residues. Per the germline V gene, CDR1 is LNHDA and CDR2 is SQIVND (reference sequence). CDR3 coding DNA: TGTGCCAGTAGTATAGTCGGGGGGTCTGGTCAGCCCCAGCATTTT. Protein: CASSIVGGSGQPQHF.

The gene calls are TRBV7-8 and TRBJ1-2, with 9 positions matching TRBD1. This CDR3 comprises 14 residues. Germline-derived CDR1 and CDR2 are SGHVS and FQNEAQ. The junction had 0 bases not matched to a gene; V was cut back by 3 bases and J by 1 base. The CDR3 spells CASSLDRGNYGYTF. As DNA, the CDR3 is TGTGCCAGCAGCTTGGACAGGGGTAACTATGGCTACACCTTC.

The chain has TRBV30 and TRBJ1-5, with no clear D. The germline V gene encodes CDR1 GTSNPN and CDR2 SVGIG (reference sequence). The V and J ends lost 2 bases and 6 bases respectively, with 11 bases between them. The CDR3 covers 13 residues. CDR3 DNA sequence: TGTGCCTGGAGTTTTTCGGGTCTTCAGCCCCAGCATTTT. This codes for CAWSFSGLQPQHF.

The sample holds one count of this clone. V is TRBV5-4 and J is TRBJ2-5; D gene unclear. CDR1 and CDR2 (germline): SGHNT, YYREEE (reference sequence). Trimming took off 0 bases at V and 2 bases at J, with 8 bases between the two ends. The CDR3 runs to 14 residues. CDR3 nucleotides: TGTGCCAGCAGCTTGGAATGGAGTCAAGAGACCCAGTACTTC. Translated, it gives CASSLEWSQETQYF.

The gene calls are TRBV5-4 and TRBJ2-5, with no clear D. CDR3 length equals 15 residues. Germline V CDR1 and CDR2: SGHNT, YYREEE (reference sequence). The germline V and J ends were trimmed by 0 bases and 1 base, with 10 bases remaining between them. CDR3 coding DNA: TGTGCCAGCAGCTTGGTATGGAGCCCCCAAGAGACCCAGTACTTC. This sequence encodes CASSLVWSPQETQYF.

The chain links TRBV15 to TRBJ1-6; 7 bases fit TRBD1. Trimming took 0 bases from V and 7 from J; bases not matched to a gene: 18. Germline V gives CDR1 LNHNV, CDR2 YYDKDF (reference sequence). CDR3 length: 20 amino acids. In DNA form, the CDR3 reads TGTGCCACCAGCAGAGATCAAGGGTCGGACAGGCTGATCGTCAATTCACCCCTCCACTTT. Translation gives CATSRDQGSDRLIVNSPLHF.

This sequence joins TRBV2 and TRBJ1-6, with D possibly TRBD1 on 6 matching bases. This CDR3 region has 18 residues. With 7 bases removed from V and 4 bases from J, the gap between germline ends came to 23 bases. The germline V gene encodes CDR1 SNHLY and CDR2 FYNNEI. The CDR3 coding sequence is TGTGCCAGCAATCCCCTTGGGGCCCAGGGGAGGTATAATTCACCCCTCCACTTT. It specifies CASNPLGAQGRYNSPLHF.

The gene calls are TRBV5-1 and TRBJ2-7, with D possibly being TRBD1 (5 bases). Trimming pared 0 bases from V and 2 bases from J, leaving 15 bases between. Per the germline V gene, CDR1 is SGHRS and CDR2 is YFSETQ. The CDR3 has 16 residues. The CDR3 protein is CASSLGTGQAPYEQYF. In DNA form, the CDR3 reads TGCGCCAGCAGCTTGGGTACAGGACAAGCCCCCTACGAGCAGTACTTC.

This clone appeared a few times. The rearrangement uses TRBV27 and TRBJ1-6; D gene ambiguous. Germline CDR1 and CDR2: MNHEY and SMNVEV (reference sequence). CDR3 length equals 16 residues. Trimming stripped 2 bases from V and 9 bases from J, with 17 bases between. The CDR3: CASSLTRSRVGSPLHF. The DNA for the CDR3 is TGTGCCAGCAGTTTAACCCGGTCGAGGGTAGGTTCACCCCTCCACTTT.